A single sample gave rise to the 31 T cell receptor beta chains below, sequenced in a study of T cell responses to AZD1222 COVID-19 vaccine. The assay was immunoSEQ multiplex PCR, and TCRdb's table has in-frame clones only and misses some. Of about 120,000 clones detected, roughly 92% appear once; the ten largest clones hold roughly 2.5%. The input for sequencing was peripheral blood, taken 28 days after the second AZD1222 dose. The receptors stem from an adult who received the AZD1222 COVID-19 vaccine.

The chain couples TRBV6-5 to TRBJ1-2; TRBD1 is a possible D gene (6 bases). Between the trimmed V and J ends, which lost 6 bases and 5 bases, there was a span of 13 bases. The CDR3 consists of 13 residues. Germline V gene data show CDR1 as MNHEY and CDR2 as SVGAGI. The CDR3 DNA is TGTGCCAGCAGCCCCGGACAGCTTTATGGCTACACCTTC. As protein: CASSPGQLYGYTF.

J is TRBJ1-3 and V is TRBV6-2 or TRBV6-3; D not resolved. The CDR3 is made up of 12 amino acids. V was shortened by 2 bases and J by 3 bases, with 2 bases between the two germline ends. From germline, CDR1 is MNHEY and CDR2 SVGEGT. The CDR3 region is CASSYIGNTIYF. CDR3 bases: TGTGCCAGCAGTTACATTGGAAACACCATATATTTT.

The chain is built from TRBV11-2 and TRBJ2-7, with 10 bases matching TRBD1. The CDR3 covers 14 residues. The V segment lost 8 bases and the J segment 2 bases; nucleotides outside the gene matches: 6. Germline CDR1 is SGHAT and CDR2 is FQNNGV. The chain's CDR3 is CASWPGTGAYEQYF. The DNA of the CDR3 is TGTGCCAGCTGGCCCGGGACAGGGGCCTACGAGCAGTACTTC.

V gene TRBV2 combines with J gene TRBJ2-7; 10 nucleotides match TRBD1. The germline V gene has CDR1 SNHLY and CDR2 FYNNEI. The CDR3 consists of 16 residues. V was clipped by 0 bases and J by 2 bases; unmatched bases: 4. The DNA for the CDR3 is TGTGCCAGCAGTGAAGCGGTCGGACAGGGGGCCTACGAGCAGTACTTC. It codes for CASSEAVGQGAYEQYF.

The rearrangement joins TRBV5-5 to TRBJ1-4, with D unresolved. Germline V gives CDR1 SGHKS, CDR2 YYEKEE (reference sequence). V was pared by 1 base and J by 8 bases, with 9 bases between. This CDR3 has 13 amino acids. The DNA of the CDR3 is TGTGCCAGCAGCTTGAGCTGGGGAGAAAAACTGTTTTTT. This gives the protein CASSLSWGEKLFF.

This clone was seen a single time. This chain uses TRBV6-5 with TRBJ2-7; the D is unclear. The length of the CDR3 is 12 residues. The ends were cut back, 5 bases at V and 0 bases at J, with 5 bases in the middle. Germline CDR1 MNHEY, CDR2 SVGAGI. The CDR3 region is CASSTPSYEQYF. DNA of the CDR3: TGTGCCAGCAGTACCCCCTCCTACGAGCAGTACTTC.

In this sample, this clone turned up once. The chain uses TRBV6-5 and TRBJ2-1; D ambiguous. Germline V gene sequence: CDR1 MNHEY, CDR2 SVGAGI. The CDR3 is 13 residues long. V shed 0 bases and J shed 5 bases, with 5 bases lying between them. The CDR3 here is CASSYSRHNEQFF. The CDR3 bases are TGTGCCAGCAGTTACTCGAGACACAATGAGCAGTTCTTC.

Turning to this clone: Other nucleotide sequences in the sample specify the same CDR3. J is TRBJ1-2 and V is TRBV19; TRBD1 matches 8 bases. Per germline, CDR1 LNHDA and CDR2 SQIVND (reference sequence). Trimming at V came to 2 bases and at J to 4 bases, leaving 0 bases not matched to a gene. The CDR3 consists of 13 residues. The CDR3 sequence is CASSIQGAYGYTF. The CDR3 bases are TGTGCCAGTAGTATACAGGGGGCCTATGGCTACACCTTC. Drawing the rest from reference TRBV19 and TRBJ1-2, the complete variable domain is DGGITQSPKYLFRKEGQNVTLSCEQNLNHDAMYWYRQDPGQGLRLIYYSQIVNDFQKGDIAEGYSVSREKKESFPLTVTSAQKNPTAFYLCASSIQGAYGYTFGSGTRLTVV.

This clone was seen a single time. The V call is TRBV5-5, the J call TRBJ2-7, with 8 bases fitting TRBD1. The CDR3 covers 14 residues. J lost 2 bases, V lost 5 bases, and 6 bases had no gene match. Germline CDR1 reads SGHKS; CDR2 reads YYEKEE (reference sequence). CDR3 sequence reads: CASRSGQETYEQYF. CDR3 sequence (DNA): TGTGCCAGCAGGTCGGGACAGGAAACCTACGAGCAGTACTTC. Supplemented by reference TRBV5-5 and TRBJ2-7, the full variable domain reads DAGVTQSPTHLIKTRGQQVTLRCSPISGHKSVSWYQQVLGQGPQFIFQYYEKEERGRGNFPDRFSARQFPNYSSELNVNALLLGDSALYLCASRSGQETYEQYFGPGTRLTVT.

The chain uses TRBV3-1 (or the pseudogene TRBV3-2) and TRBJ2-2; either TRBD1 or TRBD2 may fit D (5 bases each). The CDR3 sequence is 16 residues long. V was cut by 6 bases and J by 0 bases, with 14 bases left in between. Germline V lookup: CDR1 LGHDT, CDR2 YNNKEL (reference sequence). The CDR3 protein is CASSFGGAANTGELFF. CDR3 coding DNA: TGTGCCAGCAGTTTTGGGGGAGCGGCGAACACCGGGGAGCTGTTTTTT.

This chain links TRBV7-2 with TRBJ1-2, with D possibly TRBD1 on 5 matching bases. The CDR3 runs 15 residues. The V end was cut by 2 bases, the J end by 0 bases, with 10 bases between. Per germline, CDR1 SGHTA and CDR2 FQGNSA. Here the CDR3 reads CASSLKWGSNYGYTF. CDR3 nucleotides: TGTGCCAGCAGCTTAAAATGGGGGTCTAACTATGGCTACACCTTC.

As for this clone: At one boundary the junction diverges from the germline segment, which might be a read error. The chain couples TRBV6-5 to TRBJ1-5; TRBD1 might be the D (6 bases). The CDR3 covers 13 residues. Germline V lookup: CDR1 MNHEY, CDR2 SVGAGI. The CDR3 sequence is CASSRTGNLPQHF. The CDR3 nucleotides are TGTGCCAGCAGCAGAACAGGGAATCTGCCCCAGCATTTT.

This clone was found a few times. The chain joins TRBV12-3 or TRBV12-4 to TRBJ1-1; no clear D. The V end lost 3 bases, the J end lost 7 bases, and 9 bases lay between the germline ends. This CDR3 has 12 residues. CDR3 protein: CASSLMGNEAFF. The CDR3 DNA sequence: TGTGCCAGCAGTTTGATGGGAAATGAAGCTTTCTTT.

V gene TRBV7-9 combines with J gene TRBJ2-3; a weak D match, TRBD1 (5 bases). Germline values: CDR1 SEHNR, CDR2 FQNEAQ (reference sequence). The CDR3 runs to 16 residues. Trimming cost V 2 bases and J 2 bases, with 14 bases left between them. The CDR3 reads CASSLQGVGDTDTQYF. DNA for the CDR3: TGTGCCAGCAGCTTACAAGGCGTAGGGGACACAGATACGCAGTATTTT.

The chain links TRBV5-5 to TRBJ1-2, with D perhaps TRBD1 (5 bases). The V end was cut by 3 bases, the J end by 1 base, with 16 bases between. The CDR3 spans 16 residues. CDR1 and CDR2 (germline): SGHKS, YYEKEE (reference sequence). The CDR3 loop is CASSSWGSRINYGYTF. The CDR3 DNA reads TGTGCCAGCAGCTCCTGGGGGAGTCGAATTAACTATGGCTACACCTTC.

The chain joins TRBV28 to TRBJ1-4, with a weak D call TRBD1 (6 bases). This CDR3 spans 13 amino acids. V was cut by 2 bases and J by 11 bases, with 12 bases left in between. Germline-derived CDR1 and CDR2 are MDHEN and SYDVKM. The CDR3 nucleotides read TGTGCCAGCAGTTTAGGGGACATCCGGAAACTGTTTTTT. Translated: CASSLGDIRKLFF.

V and J are TRBV7-9 and TRBJ2-5; no clear D gene. V lost 4 bases and J 3 bases, leaving 9 bases between the germline ends. The germline gives CDR1 SEHNR, CDR2 FQNEAQ (reference sequence). This CDR3 is 13 amino acids long. CDR3 DNA: TGTGCCAGCAGCTCCTTCCAAAAAGAGACCCAGTACTTC. Its protein is CASSSFQKETQYF. Full variable domain (remainder filled in from reference TRBV7-9 and TRBJ2-5): DTGVSQNPRHKITKRGQNVTFRCDPISEHNRLYWYRQTLGQGPEFLTYFQNEAQLEKSRLLSDRFSAERPKGSFSTLEIQRTEQGDSAMYLCASSSFQKETQYFGPGTRLLVL.

The rearrangement links TRBV2 to TRBJ1-6; maybe TRBD1 (5 bases). This CDR3 has 13 amino acids. Looked up from germline, CDR1 is SNHLY and CDR2 is FYNNEI. Trimming took off 4 bases at V and 9 bases at J, with 10 bases between the two ends. CDR3 nucleotides: TGTGCCAGCAGTGGACGACAGATTTCACCCCTCCACTTT. It specifies CASSGRQISPLHF.

This chain uses TRBV6-2 or TRBV6-3 with TRBJ1-6; 7 nucleotides line up with TRBD1. Trimming removed 5 bases from V and 0 bases from J; junction bases left unmatched: 7. Germline V gene lookup returns CDR1 MNHEY and CDR2 SVGEGT. This CDR3 is built from 17 residues. The CDR3: CASSTRQGSSYNSPLHF. In nucleotides, the CDR3 is TGTGCCAGCAGTACTCGACAGGGAAGCTCCTATAATTCACCCCTCCACTTT.

The CDR3 loop reads CASSIEGAPVRAFF. CDR3 nucleotides: TGTGCCAGTAGTATAGAGGGGGCCCCGGTGAGAGCTTTCTTT. The rearrangement joins TRBV19 to TRBJ1-1; D is perhaps TRBD1 (6 bases). V lost 0 bases and J 10 bases, leaving 15 bases between the germline ends. CDR1 is LNHDA and CDR2 is SQIVND in the germline V gene (reference sequence). This CDR3 has 14 amino acids.

The genes are TRBV7-9 and TRBJ2-2; TRBD2 aligns across 10 bases. CDR3 length: 15 residues. With 9 bases clipped from V and 2 bases from J, the junction kept 6 bases outside the gene matches. CDR1 and CDR2 from the germline V gene are SEHNR and FQNEAQ (reference sequence). CDR3 protein: CARTGTSDNTGELFF. Written as DNA, the CDR3 is TGTGCCAGAACCGGGACTAGCGATAACACCGGGGAGCTGTTTTTT.

The CDR3 DNA reads as TGTGCCAGCAGCGCCGGGCAGATAAGGGGCTACACCTTC. Translated, it gives CASSAGQIRGYTF. The rearrangement joins TRBV9 to TRBJ1-2; D unclear. Deletions cut 3 bases from V and 8 bases from J, with 14 bases between. The CDR3 length is 13 residues. From germline, CDR1 is SGDLS and CDR2 YYNGEE.

J is TRBJ2-2 and V is TRBV18; D uncertain. Between the trimmed V and J ends, which lost 5 bases and 0 bases, there was a span of 13 bases. The germline V gene encodes CDR1 KGHSH and CDR2 LQKENI. The CDR3 sequence is 16 residues long. CDR3 nucleotide sequence: TGTGCCAGCTCAACCAGAGCAACGCCGAACACCGGGGAGCTGTTTTTT. Translated, it gives CASSTRATPNTGELFF.

The rearrangement links TRBV7-8 to TRBJ2-2; D is tentatively TRBD1 or TRBD2 (5 bases each). Germline V CDR1 and CDR2: SGHVS, FQNEAQ. The CDR3 runs to 16 residues. V was cut by 3 bases and J by 3 bases, with 14 bases left in between. The CDR3 sequence is CASSFGTIGDTGELFF. Here the CDR3 DNA reads TGTGCCAGCAGCTTCGGGACCATAGGGGACACCGGGGAGCTGTTTTTT.

This clone was counted once. The chain combines TRBV6-2 or TRBV6-3 with TRBJ2-6; 10 nucleotides match TRBD1. Trimming removed 4 bases from V and 2 bases from J; junction bases left unmatched: 8. There are 18 residues in the CDR3. The germline V gene has CDR1 MNHEY and CDR2 SVGEGT. Written as DNA, the CDR3 is TGTGCCAGCAGTTTCCGGGACAGGGGATGGGCTGGGGCCAACGTCCTGACTTTC. Translation gives CASSFRDRGWAGANVLTF.

V is TRBV5-4 and J is TRBJ1-2; TRBD1 aligns across 8 bases. Trimming took 5 bases from V and 3 from J; bases not matched to a gene: 6. CDR3 length: 14 amino acids. Looked up from germline, CDR1 is SGHNT and CDR2 is YYREEE (reference sequence). The CDR3 coding sequence is TGTGCCAGCAGTGGGGTGGGACAGGACTATGGCTACACCTTC. It encodes CASSGVGQDYGYTF.

This clone was counted once. V and J are TRBV5-5 and TRBJ1-6; no clear D gene. Per the germline V gene, CDR1 is SGHKS and CDR2 is YYEKEE (reference sequence). CDR3 size: 15 residues. V lost 6 bases, J lost 0 bases, and 10 bases lay in between. The CDR3 spells CASTGLPSYNSPLHF. The CDR3 DNA reads TGTGCCAGCACAGGTTTACCCTCCTATAATTCACCCCTCCACTTT.

J is TRBJ2-2 and V is TRBV6-2 or TRBV6-3; D remains unclear. The CDR3 runs 15 residues. In germline, CDR1 is MNHEY, CDR2 SVGEGT. Trimming took 0 bases from V and 3 from J, leaving 8 bases between them. CDR3 in DNA: TGTGCCAGCAGTTACTCGTACACCTACACCGGGGAGCTGTTTTTT. This codes for CASSYSYTYTGELFF.

This clone was recorded only once. Here the CDR3 DNA reads TGTGCCATCAGTGGGGGTAATCAGCCCCAGCATTTT. It specifies CAISGGNQPQHF. The chain links TRBV10-3 to TRBJ1-5; no reliable D call. The CDR3 has 12 amino acids. Trimming took off 4 bases at V and 4 bases at J, with 5 bases between the two ends. Germline V gene sequence: CDR1 ENHRY, CDR2 SYGVKD.

The V call is TRBV7-9, the J call TRBJ1-5, with D possibly TRBD1 on 6 matching bases. CDR3 length: 13 residues. The V gene's germline CDR1 is SEHNR and CDR2 FQNEAQ (reference sequence). V was trimmed by 4 bases and J by 5 bases, leaving 9 bases between them. CDR3 sequence (DNA): TGTGCCAGCAGCTCACAGGGAGATCAGCCCCAGCATTTT. It codes for CASSSQGDQPQHF.

J is TRBJ2-4 and V is TRBV5-4; perhaps TRBD2 as D (6 bases). Germline-derived CDR1 and CDR2 are SGHNT and YYREEE (reference sequence). Trimming shortened V by 3 bases and J by 12 bases, and 19 bases separated the two germline ends. This CDR3 has 14 residues. CDR3 sequence reads: CASSSGTDDSNQYF. In DNA form, the CDR3 reads TGTGCCAGCAGCTCGGGGACTGACGACTCAAATCAGTACTTC.